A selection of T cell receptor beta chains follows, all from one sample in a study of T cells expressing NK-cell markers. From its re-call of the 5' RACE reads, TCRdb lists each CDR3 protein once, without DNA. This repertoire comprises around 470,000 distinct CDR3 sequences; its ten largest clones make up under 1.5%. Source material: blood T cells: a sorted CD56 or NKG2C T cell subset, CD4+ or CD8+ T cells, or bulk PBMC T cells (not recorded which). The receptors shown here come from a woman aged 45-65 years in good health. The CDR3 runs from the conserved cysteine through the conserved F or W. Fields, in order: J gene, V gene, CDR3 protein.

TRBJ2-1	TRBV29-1	CSVSDGGGGPYNEQFF
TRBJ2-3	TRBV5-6	CASSPKGQGVGDTQYF
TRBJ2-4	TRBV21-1	CASSKVGNGVQNIQYF
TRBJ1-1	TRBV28	CASSIGQGKAFF
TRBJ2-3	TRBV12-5	CASGTGTSSTDTQYF
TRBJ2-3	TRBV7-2	CASRGFLGETDTQYF
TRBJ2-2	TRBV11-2	CASSPFGTGELFF
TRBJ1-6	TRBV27	CASSRGPPRNSPLHF
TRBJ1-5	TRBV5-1	CASSLYPLTGGLNQPQHF
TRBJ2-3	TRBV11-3	CASSRLAGGTSTDTQYF
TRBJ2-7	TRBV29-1	CSGGLSGTGEQYF
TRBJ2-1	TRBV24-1	CATRPPPGQGSTEQFF
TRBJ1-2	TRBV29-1	CSVETRDRGSSGYTF
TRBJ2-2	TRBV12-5	CASGLGRGRKNTGELFF
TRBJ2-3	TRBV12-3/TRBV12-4	CASSPTSSGRWADTQYF
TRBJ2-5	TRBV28	CASSPPLETQYF
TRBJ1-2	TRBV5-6	CASSFRAGNYGYTF
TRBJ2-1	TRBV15	CATSTLLEFRQGNEQFF
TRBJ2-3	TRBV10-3	CAISGRAGVTDTQYF
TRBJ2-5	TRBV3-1	CASSTQMGETQYF
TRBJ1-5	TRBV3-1	CASSQNHQSNQPQHF
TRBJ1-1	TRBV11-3	CASSLDDRGNTEAFF
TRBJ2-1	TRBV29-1	CSVDGRQGLDINEQFF
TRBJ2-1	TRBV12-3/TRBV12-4	CASSLASGSGYNEQFF
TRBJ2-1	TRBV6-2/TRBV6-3	CASTLSGLTNEQFF
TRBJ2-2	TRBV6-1	CASIRTRDSKAGELFF
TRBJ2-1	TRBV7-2	CASSLSSGRVNNEQFF
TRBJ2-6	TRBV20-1	CSARDLGGANVLTF
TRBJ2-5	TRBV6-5	CASSPSAGTSLRETQYF
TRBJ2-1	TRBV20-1	CSCDPGGVNEQFF
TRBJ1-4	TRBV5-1	CASSRGAQGEKLFF
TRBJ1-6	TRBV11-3	CASSSDREHSPLHF
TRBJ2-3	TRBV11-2	CASSLFRRADTQYF
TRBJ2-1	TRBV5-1	CASSPDTLNEQFF
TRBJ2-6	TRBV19	CASHRASGANVLTF
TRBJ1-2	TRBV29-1	CSGGSGTSSGYTF
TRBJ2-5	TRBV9	CASSASTYRRGSVETQYF
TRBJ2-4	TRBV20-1	CSARGLGRGSGLGDIQYF
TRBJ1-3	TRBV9	CASSVGQGFYNTIYF
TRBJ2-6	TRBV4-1	CASSPYRDRASGANVLTF
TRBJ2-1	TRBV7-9	CASSPQMVGRQFF
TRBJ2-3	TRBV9	CASSVSTGTDTQYF
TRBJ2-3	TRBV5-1	CASSQGLAEDTQYF
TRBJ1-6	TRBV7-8	CASSLGPGTVLDLHF
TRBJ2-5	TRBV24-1	CATSPGQPQETQYF
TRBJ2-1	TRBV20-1	CSARVRVSYNEQFF